Sequencing of this T cell receptor beta chain was carried out in a study of cytomegalovirus exposure and HLA in healthy donors. This CDR3 comprises 15 residues. V dropped 6 bases and J dropped 8 bases, with 22 bases sitting between them. The germline V gene encodes CDR1 MNHEY and CDR2 SVGAGI. Amplification used 60 Vbeta primers and 13 Jbeta primers. Using immunoSEQ multiplex PCR, the repertoire was profiled, and TCRdb retains in-frame clones only, with some absent. The sample is made up of 55,000 to 75,000 clones, and the top ten hold almost 4% of it. Study outcomes and limitations: In a later analysis, TCR beta V- and J-gene trimming was associated with a missense DCLRE1C variant. A later look showed TCR association rates differing by HLA locus, highest for DRB1 and lowest for HLA-C.

Comment on this clone: What it binds is unknown.

Sequencing input: PBMCs. The sequence came from a male donor in good health and CMV-seronegative. The chain is built from TRBV6-5 and TRBJ1-2; D possibly corresponds to TRBD1 (5 bases). The CDR3, as DNA: TGTGCCAGCAGCCCCCCTGCTGGGCAGGGAAAGGGCTACACCTTC. Translating gives CASSPPAGQGKGYTF.